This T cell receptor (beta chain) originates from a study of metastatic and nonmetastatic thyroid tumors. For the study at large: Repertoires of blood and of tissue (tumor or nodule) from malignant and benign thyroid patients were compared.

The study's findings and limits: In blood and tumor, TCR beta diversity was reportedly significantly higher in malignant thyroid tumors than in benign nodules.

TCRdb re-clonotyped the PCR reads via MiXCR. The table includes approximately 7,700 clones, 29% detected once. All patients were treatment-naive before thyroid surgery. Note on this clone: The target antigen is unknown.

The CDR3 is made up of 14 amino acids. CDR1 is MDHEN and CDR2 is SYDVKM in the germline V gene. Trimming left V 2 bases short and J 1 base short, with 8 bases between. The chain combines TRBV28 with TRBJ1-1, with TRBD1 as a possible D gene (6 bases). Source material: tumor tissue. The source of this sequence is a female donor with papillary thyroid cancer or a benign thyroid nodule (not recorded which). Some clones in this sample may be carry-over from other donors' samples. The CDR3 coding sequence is TGTGCCAGCAGTTTACAGGGGAAGAACACTGAAGCTTTCTTT. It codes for CASSLQGKNTEAFF.